This T cell receptor (beta chain) was sequenced in a study of cytomegalovirus exposure and HLA in healthy donors. Study-wide results and caveats: It was reported in a later analysis that an Asian-associated ancestry cluster showed fewer N-insertions than the roughly 670-donor mean. Using a false discovery rate of 0.05, a later analysis showed that approximately 17,000 TCR beta sequences were associated with HLA alleles.

The PCR ran on 60 Vbeta and 13 Jbeta primers. Data came from immunoSEQ multiplex PCR; TCRdb stores just in-frame clones and leaves some out. Counted here are roughly 120,000 clones, roughly 68% occurring once; the ten biggest clones make up 2.2%. A word on this clone: The antigen remains undetermined.

The TCR was taken from a woman between 25 and 40 years old in good health and CMV-seronegative. The sample comprised PBMCs.

CDR3 sequence: CASSQEPGTGYSGANVLTF. The CDR3 region has the DNA TGCGCCAGCAGCCAAGAGCCCGGGACAGGCTACTCTGGGGCCAACGTCCTGACTTTC. This chain uses TRBV4-1 with TRBJ2-6; 8 nucleotides match TRBD1. The V and J ends lost 0 bases and 0 bases, in that order; junction bases with no gene match: 7. This CDR3 has 19 residues. Germline V gene sequence: CDR1 MGHRA, CDR2 YSYEKL.